This T cell receptor beta chain originates from a study of type 1 regulatory T cells. Study summary: T-allo10 is a Tr1-enriched, alloantigen-specific CD4 T cell product made in vitro.

TCRdb reprocessed the reads via MiXCR and lists one record per CDR3 protein. This table holds 14,000 to 15,000 distinct CDR3 sequences, roughly an eighth found once. Regarding this clonotype: No antigen is known for it.

This CDR3 has 15 amino acids. Per germline, CDR1 MDHEN and CDR2 SYDVKM. V gave up 7 bases and J gave up 4 bases; unmatched junction bases: 7. The chain recombines TRBV28 with TRBJ2-2, with 9 bases matching TRBD1. Sequencing was carried out using cultured T cells, either the whole culture or a sorted T cell fraction (not recorded which). The receptor comes from a human donor in good health. The CDR3 sequence is CASIRGDRATGELFF. The CDR3 region has the DNA TGTGCCAGCATAAGGGGGGACAGGGCCACCGGGGAGCTGTTTTTT.